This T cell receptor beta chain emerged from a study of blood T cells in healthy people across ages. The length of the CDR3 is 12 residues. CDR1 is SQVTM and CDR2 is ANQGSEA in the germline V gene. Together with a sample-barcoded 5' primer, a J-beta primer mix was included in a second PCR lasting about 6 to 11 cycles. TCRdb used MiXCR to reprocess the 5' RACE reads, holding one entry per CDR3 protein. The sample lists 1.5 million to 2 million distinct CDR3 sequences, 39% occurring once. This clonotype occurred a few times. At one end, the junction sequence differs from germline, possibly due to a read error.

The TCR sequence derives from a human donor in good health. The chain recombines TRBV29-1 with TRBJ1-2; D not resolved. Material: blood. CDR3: CSVDEANCGYTF. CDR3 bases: TGCAGCGTTGACGAAGCTAACTGTGGCTACACCTTC.